The clone carrying this TCR beta chain was detected a few times. This sample was included in a study of early T cells in non-severe SARS-CoV-2 infection. V lost 6 bases to trimming and J lost 3 bases; unmatched junction nucleotides: 1. CDR1 ENHRY and CDR2 SYGVKD come from the germline V gene. This CDR3 is 12 amino acids long. Using its own MiXCR run on the 5' RACE reads, TCRdb lists one record per CDR3 protein. The table lists around 70,000 distinct CDR3 sequences, about 9% of them singletons. The material was whole blood, obtained at baseline. This TCR was recovered from an adult who was a healthcare worker with PCR-confirmed SARS-CoV-2 infection or an uninfected control (not recorded which). The chain recombines TRBV10-3 with TRBJ1-1, with 7 nucleotides matching TRBD1. This chain's CDR3 is CAIRGQDTEAFF. CDR3 DNA: TGTGCCATCAGAGGACAGGACACTGAAGCTTTCTTT.